The 31 T cell receptor beta chains below all came from one sample that was sequenced in a study of glioma-infiltrating T cells after dendritic cell vaccination. The assay was immunoSEQ multiplex PCR, and TCRdb's table has in-frame clones only and misses some. The data contain roughly 83,000 clones, approximately 84% of them singletons. The material sequenced was blood, taken before dendritic cell vaccination. The receptors stem from a human donor with glioblastoma.

This clone has a single count. The gene calls are TRBV19 and TRBJ2-7; 10 bases align to TRBD1. Germline lookup yields CDR1 LNHDA and CDR2 SQIVND (reference sequence). V dropped 8 bases and J dropped 3; count of bases not matched to a gene: 7. This CDR3 spans 14 amino acids. The CDR3 DNA reads TGTGCCAGTTCTCCGACAGGGGGCGTCTACGAGCAGTACTTC. Protein: CASSPTGGVYEQYF.

The chain has TRBV11-3 and TRBJ1-6, with 9 nucleotides matching TRBD1. The V segment lost 4 bases and the J segment 8 bases; nucleotides outside the gene matches: 9. The CDR3 contains 16 residues. Germline V lookup: CDR1 SGHNT, CDR2 YENEEA. CDR3 amino acids: CASSSYPGDRDSPLHF. As DNA, the CDR3 is TGTGCCAGCAGCTCCTATCCCGGGGACAGGGATTCACCCCTCCACTTT.

The chain employs TRBV7-9 and TRBJ1-2, with 12 nucleotides matching TRBD1. J was trimmed by 8 bases and V by 5 bases; bases with no gene match: 6. The length of the CDR3 is 14 residues. Germline assignment: CDR1 SEHNR and CDR2 FQNEAQ (reference sequence). CDR3 region: CASSQGQGAQGYTF. For the CDR3, the DNA is TGTGCCAGCAGCCAGGGACAGGGGGCGCAGGGCTACACCTTC.

The chain carries TRBV7-2 and TRBJ2-7; perhaps TRBD2 as D (6 bases). Trimming left V 3 bases short and J 4 bases short, with 13 bases between. The germline CDR1 and CDR2 sequences are SGHTA and FQGNSA. This CDR3 has 14 residues. The CDR3 DNA reads as TGTGCCAGCAGCTTTGGGGGGAGTGGTTACGAGCAGTACTTC. It specifies CASSFGGSGYEQYF.

The rearrangement joins TRBV7-7 to TRBJ1-4; TRBD1 aligns across 7 bases. CDR3 length equals 15 residues. With 1 base clipped from V and 5 bases from J, the junction kept 4 bases outside the gene matches. The germline V gene has CDR1 SSHAT and CDR2 FNYEAQ (reference sequence). The CDR3 DNA follows: TGTGCCAGCAGCTTAGGGACAGGACTGAATGAAAAACTGTTTTTT. Translated, it gives CASSLGTGLNEKLFF.

The rearrangement uses TRBV5-1 and TRBJ2-3; 9 bases agree with TRBD1. The CDR3 has 16 residues. CDR1 is SGHRS, CDR2 YFSETQ, per germline. Unmatched junction bases numbered 6, after V lost 4 bases and J lost 0 bases. CDR3 in amino acids: CASSPGQGPSTDTQYF. The CDR3 DNA sequence: TGCGCCAGCAGCCCGGGACAGGGCCCTAGCACAGATACGCAGTATTTT.

The V call is TRBV29-1, the J call TRBJ2-2; a weak D match, TRBD1 (5 bases). Germline lookup yields CDR1 SQVTM and CDR2 ANQGSEA. The ends were cut back, 4 bases at V and 3 bases at J, with 12 bases in the middle. The CDR3 loop spans 14 amino acids. CDR3 sequence (DNA): TGCAGCGTTGGGTATAGGGGTTACACCGGGGAGCTGTTTTTT. Protein: CSVGYRGYTGELFF.

V gene TRBV19 combines with J gene TRBJ1-2, with TRBD1 matching 7 bases. With 3 bases clipped from V and 4 bases from J, the junction kept 8 bases outside the gene matches. Germline V lookup: CDR1 LNHDA, CDR2 SQIVND (reference sequence). The CDR3 totals 15 residues. Written as DNA, the CDR3 is TGTGCCAGTAGTATGATTACCGGGACAGTCTATGGCTACACCTTC. This encodes CASSMITGTVYGYTF.

The chain employs TRBV7-9 and TRBJ2-5; 7 nucleotides match TRBD1. After removal of 2 bases from V and 5 bases from J, the junction contained 8 bases not matched to a gene. The CDR3 consists of 15 residues. Germline loops: CDR1 SEHNR, CDR2 FQNEAQ (reference sequence). Written as DNA, the CDR3 is TGTGCCAGCAGCTTAATCCTACAGGGGTCCGAGACCCAGTACTTC. Amino acids: CASSLILQGSETQYF.

The count of this clone is one. The genes are TRBV4-1 and TRBJ1-3; no clear D gene. CDR3 length: 16 amino acids. V lost 2 bases and J 4 bases, leaving 15 bases between the germline ends. The V gene's germline CDR1 is MGHRA and CDR2 YSYEKL. CDR3 in DNA: TGCGCCAGCAGCCAAACTTCTTCGGTCGGGGGAAACACCATATATTTT. Its translation: CASSQTSSVGGNTIYF.

This rearrangement joins TRBV28 to TRBJ2-7; TRBD1 aligns across 7 bases. J gave up 1 base and V 6 bases, and 6 bases lay outside the gene matches. The CDR3 has 14 amino acids. Germline assignment: CDR1 MDHEN and CDR2 SYDVKM. The CDR3 region has the DNA TGTGCCAGCAGACTACAGGGGAAATCCTACGAGCAGTACTTC. Its translation is CASRLQGKSYEQYF.

This clone has more than one count but fewer than ten. The J gene is TRBJ2-7, the V gene TRBV2; D is ambiguous. V lost 7 bases and J lost 3, with 16 bases in between. Germline V CDR1 and CDR2: SNHLY, FYNNEI. The CDR3 runs to 14 residues. The CDR3 sequence: CASTPRQAGYEQYF. For the CDR3, the DNA is TGTGCCAGCACCCCCCGGCAGGCCGGCTACGAGCAGTACTTC.

This chain joins TRBV27 and TRBJ1-2; D gene ambiguous. V shed 3 bases and J shed 0 bases, with 11 bases lying between them. Germline V gene sequence: CDR1 MNHEY, CDR2 SMNVEV (reference sequence). The CDR3 is 15 residues long. The CDR3 is CASSFSRNSNYGYTF. The CDR3 bases are TGTGCCAGCAGTTTTTCCCGCAACTCTAACTATGGCTACACCTTC.

The chain combines TRBV9 with TRBJ2-7, with 8 nucleotides matching TRBD1. Trimming removed 0 bases from V and 4 bases from J; junction bases left unmatched: 15. The CDR3 has 18 amino acids. Germline V gene data show CDR1 as SGDLS and CDR2 as YYNGEE. For the CDR3, the DNA is TGTGCCAGCAGCGTAGGACAGGGGCGCTCCTCATCACCTTACGAGCAGTACTTC. It is translated as CASSVGQGRSSSPYEQYF. Using reference TRBV9 and TRBJ2-7 for the parts outside the CDR3, the full variable domain is DSGVTQTPKHLITATGQRVTLRCSPRSGDLSVYWYQQSLDQGLQFLIQYYNGEERAKGNILERFSAQQFPDLHSELNLSSLELGDSALYFCASSVGQGRSSSPYEQYFGPGTRLTVT.

The chain carries TRBV19 and TRBJ1-1; 9 bases match TRBD1. With 6 bases clipped from V and 5 bases from J, the junction kept 4 bases outside the gene matches. The CDR3 is 13 amino acids. Germline lookup yields CDR1 LNHDA and CDR2 SQIVND (reference sequence). In DNA form, the CDR3 reads TGTGCCAGTAGAGGGACAGGGTTGACTGAAGCTTTCTTT. It codes for CASRGTGLTEAFF. The complete variable domain, with remaining parts taken from reference TRBV19 and TRBJ1-1, reads DGGITQSPKYLFRKEGQNVTLSCEQNLNHDAMYWYRQDPGQGLRLIYYSQIVNDFQKGDIAEGYSVSREKKESFPLTVTSAQKNPTAFYLCASRGTGLTEAFFGQGTRLTVV.

This rearrangement joins TRBV4-1 to TRBJ2-5, with 7 bases identical to TRBD2. This CDR3 is 16 amino acids long. Losses at the gene ends were 1 base for V and 4 bases for J; bases not matched to a gene: 9. From germline, CDR1 is MGHRA and CDR2 YSYEKL. DNA of the CDR3: TGCGCCAGCAGCCAAGTACAGCGGGGTCGAGGAGAGACCCAGTACTTC. Translating it yields CASSQVQRGRGETQYF.

The J gene is TRBJ1-3, the V gene TRBV9; 8 bases are a match to TRBD1. CDR3 size: 17 residues. Germline CDR1 reads SGDLS; CDR2 reads YYNGEE. V gave up 2 bases and J gave up 0 bases; unmatched junction bases: 7. CDR3 residues: CASSVGQGRSSGNTIYF. In nucleotides, the CDR3 is TGTGCCAGCAGCGTTGGACAGGGTCGCAGCTCTGGAAACACCATATATTTT. The full variable domain, in which reference TRBV9 and TRBJ1-3 provide the parts outside the CDR3, is DSGVTQTPKHLITATGQRVTLRCSPRSGDLSVYWYQQSLDQGLQFLIQYYNGEERAKGNILERFSAQQFPDLHSELNLSSLELGDSALYFCASSVGQGRSSGNTIYFGEGSWLTVV.

The chain carries TRBV14 and TRBJ2-7; D is perhaps TRBD2 (5 bases). V dropped 1 base and J dropped 7 bases, with 17 bases sitting between them. Germline V gene lookup returns CDR1 SGHDN and CDR2 FVKESK. This CDR3 is built from 15 residues. The CDR3 loop is CASSQVPAGVGEQYF. The CDR3 DNA sequence: TGTGCCAGCAGCCAAGTTCCGGCGGGTGTAGGGGAGCAGTACTTC.

The chain links TRBV5-1 to TRBJ2-7, with 7 bases identical to TRBD2. In germline, CDR1 is SGHRS, CDR2 YFSETQ. The CDR3 consists of 15 residues. V was clipped by 1 base and J by 4 bases; unmatched bases: 8. Here the CDR3 DNA reads TGCGCCAGCAGCTTGAAGCTAGCGGCAGTTTACGAGCAGTACTTC. Translated, it gives CASSLKLAAVYEQYF.

This rearrangement joins TRBV21-1 to TRBJ1-5. TRBV21-1 is designated a pseudogene. CDR3 length equals 17 residues. CDR3 sequence: CASSSGGRGLSNQPQHF. The CDR3 DNA reads TGTGCCAGCAGCTCTGGGGGGAGGGGTTTGAGCAATCAGCCCCAGCATTTT.

The V gene is TRBV7-2, the J gene TRBJ2-7, with 8 bases aligning to TRBD2. CDR1 SGHTA and CDR2 FQGNSA come from the germline V gene. The CDR3 is 15 residues long. V shed 5 bases and J 3 bases; nucleotides not matched to a gene: 9. The CDR3 loop is CASSPRTSRFYEQYF. In nucleotides, the CDR3 is TGTGCCAGCAGCCCCAGGACTAGCAGATTCTACGAGCAGTACTTC.

The chain employs TRBV27 and TRBJ2-7, with a possible D match to TRBD2 (6 bases). This CDR3 has 14 residues. Trimming stripped 6 bases from V and 1 base from J, with 13 bases between. Germline assignment: CDR1 MNHEY and CDR2 SMNVEV (reference sequence). This CDR3 is CASRPGTHSYEQYF. In DNA, the CDR3 is TGTGCCAGCAGACCCGGGACTCATTCCTACGAGCAGTACTTC.

The chain joins TRBV30 to TRBJ1-2, with D maybe TRBD1 (5 bases). The CDR3 has 14 amino acids. The V end lost 4 bases, the J end lost 4 bases, and 16 bases lay between the germline ends. In germline, CDR1 is GTSNPN, CDR2 SVGIG (reference sequence). CDR3 sequence: CAWKTEWESYGYTF. The CDR3 region has the DNA TGTGCCTGGAAGACAGAGTGGGAATCCTATGGCTACACCTTC.

V gene TRBV6-1 combines with J gene TRBJ2-1; TRBD2 matches at 14 bases. Germline V gives CDR1 MNHNS, CDR2 SASEGT. The CDR3 runs to 19 residues. The junction had 12 bases not matched to a gene; V was cut back by 2 bases and J by 6 bases. DNA of the CDR3: TGTGCCAGCAGTGAATATCGACTAGCGGGAGGGTCTCGGAGCAATGAGCAGTTCTTC. Amino acid sequence: CASSEYRLAGGSRSNEQFF.

The chain joins TRBV19 to TRBJ1-3; 7 bases fit TRBD1. The CDR3 totals 15 residues. The V gene's germline CDR1 is LNHDA and CDR2 SQIVND (reference sequence). With V trimmed by 3 bases and J by 2 bases, 4 bases remained unmatched. The chain's CDR3 is CASSILGTAGNTIYF. Written as DNA, the CDR3 is TGTGCCAGTAGTATCCTGGGGACAGCTGGAAACACCATATATTTT.

CDR3 residues: CASTPRGGFHTEAFF. The CDR3 coding sequence is TGTGCCAGCACCCCCCGTGGGGGCTTTCACACTGAAGCTTTCTTT. The chain has TRBV6-5 and TRBJ1-1, with a possible D match to TRBD1 (6 bases). V dropped 7 bases and J dropped 3 bases, with 18 bases sitting between them. This CDR3 has 15 amino acids. The germline CDR1 and CDR2 sequences are MNHEY and SVGAGI.

The J gene is TRBJ2-1, the V gene TRBV2; D may be TRBD1 (5 bases). CDR1 is SNHLY, CDR2 FYNNEI, per germline. Deletions cut 4 bases from V and 7 bases from J, with 11 bases between. The CDR3 covers 13 residues. CDR3 sequence (DNA): TGTGCCAGCAGTGCACAGGTCTGGAATGAGCAGTTCTTC. The encoded protein is CASSAQVWNEQFF.

The CDR3 sequence: CASSGDRDPYQLFF. For the CDR3, the DNA is TGTGCCAGCAGTGGGGACAGGGACCCTTACCAACTGTTTTTT. The chain combines TRBV27 with TRBJ1-4, with 9 bases lining up with TRBD1. The ends lost 5 bases at V and 12 bases at J; junction bases unmatched: 10. In germline, CDR1 is MNHEY, CDR2 SMNVEV (reference sequence). CDR3 size: 14 residues.

This clone was observed a few times. The chain combines TRBV19 with TRBJ1-5; D is unclear. The V end lost 5 bases, the J end lost 5 bases, and 7 bases lay between the germline ends. The CDR3 has 12 residues. Per the germline V gene, CDR1 is LNHDA and CDR2 is SQIVND (reference sequence). This CDR3 reads CASSGRYQPQHF. The DNA of the CDR3 is TGTGCCAGTAGTGGCCGTTATCAGCCCCAGCATTTT.

This chain links TRBV19 with TRBJ2-7; tentative D call: TRBD2 (5 bases). Germline V gives CDR1 LNHDA, CDR2 SQIVND (reference sequence). V lost 0 bases and J 2 bases, leaving 11 bases between the germline ends. CDR3 length equals 15 residues. The CDR3 protein is CASSIERTDPYEQYF. CDR3 sequence (DNA): TGTGCCAGTAGTATAGAAAGGACTGATCCCTACGAGCAGTACTTC.

The chain recombines TRBV5-1 with TRBJ2-5; no clear D. Trimming stripped 2 bases from V and 4 bases from J, with 15 bases between. The CDR3 contains 15 residues. The V gene's germline CDR1 is SGHRS and CDR2 YFSETQ. CDR3 region: CASSFVSPTGETQYF. The CDR3 region has the DNA TGCGCCAGCAGCTTTGTGTCCCCCACTGGAGAGACCCAGTACTTC.